This TCR beta chain was retrieved from a study of PD-L1 blockade in urothelial cancer (dated by TCRdb to about 2017). About the investigation overall: Every patient began therapy around 2014 and was given atezolizumab 1,200 mg intravenously every 3 weeks. About 85% of the 29 patients were identified as males with urothelial cancer of bladder origin, and a prior smoking history was reported by 18 of 29 patients. Patients had an ECOG performance status of 0 or 1 and had received between 0 and 3 prior chemotherapy regimens. Blood samples gave median yields of around 150,000 T cells and over 80,000 unique TCRs, along with a median clonality of roughly 0.08. Some 29 patients had pretreatment blood TCR-seq, around 24 had at least one posttreatment blood collection, and around 24 had tumor TCR-seq. Somatic, immune and clinical correlates of response to PD-L1 blockade with atezolizumab in urothelial cancer were the focus of an exploratory multi-omic analysis. Blood samples were analyzed at two time points: 3 weeks after treatment start (second dose) and 6 weeks after treatment start. Durable clinical benefit was achieved by nine patients but not by the remaining 20. In the same patients, whole exome sequencing and RNA sequencing of pretreatment tumors were performed in addition to TCR sequencing. TCR sequencing covered pretreatment tumor samples and matched, serially collected peripheral blood taken before and after atezolizumab treatment. Durable clinical benefit was defined as progression-free survival longer than 6 months, and TCR features were also tested against progression-free and overall survival. Summary of the overall study and its limitations: A pretreatment peripheral blood TCR clonality below the median was linked to improved progression-free and overall survival. Greater expansion of tumor-associated TCR clones in peripheral blood 3 weeks after the start of treatment was observed in patients with durable benefit (n of about 20, p = 0.022). Because of the small sample size (n ≈ 30) and the many exploratory analyses performed, the results are intended to be regarded as hypothesis-generating.

Synthetic TCR analog templates were spiked into each PCR to estimate absolute template abundance from read counts. Using the immunoSEQ assay, TCRbeta CDR3 regions were amplified from genomic DNA with bias-controlled V and J gene primers. Rearranged TCRbeta segments were sequenced at approximately 20X coverage. On the authors' methods: Sequencing errors were corrected by clustering, and CDR3s were annotated against IMGT so that V, D and J genes could be assigned. Downstream analyses used only productive TCRbeta rearrangements, leaving out any out-of-frame or stop-codon sequences. Clonality was calculated as one minus the Shannon entropy normalized by the log of the number of unique productive sequences. Fisher's exact test with Benjamini-Hochberg correction, using a cutoff of adjusted p below 0.01, was how clones that differed between time points or between blood and tumor were identified. TCRdb mirrors the immuneACCESS table, restricted to in-frame sequences. Some clones are absent from its copies; in checked studies, under half trace to an unresolved V gene, and the reason for the others is unknown. V, J and clone size are those of that table, while D and trimming were read from the DNA. This sample holds under 40,000 clones; around 90% were observed only once. The top ten constitute around 8.3% of the sample.

A total of 25 to 35 patients with locally advanced or metastatic urothelial carcinoma, treated at Memorial Sloan Kettering on a trial protocol, made up the cohort. Peripheral blood mononuclear cells were collected pretreatment and during treatment, with between 1 and 8 total time points per patient. The Qiagen DNeasy Blood extraction kit was used to purify genomic DNA from total PBMCs and from tumor samples. PBMCs were collected pretreatment and during treatment, and were isolated and stored as previously described. CDR3 length: 11 amino acids, cysteine to phenylalanine. Here the CDR3 DNA is all that survives: 33 bases in frame from base 1. The junction shows trimming of 2 bases on V and 10 bases on J, plus 6 bases between the germline ends. CDR1 and CDR2, per the germline V gene, are SGHTA and FQGNSA. As regards this clone: It lacks a known antigen. No base quality values were provided; no much bigger clone lies one nucleotide off.

The source is a man aged 65 to 79 with urothelial cancer. This sequence uses TRBV7-2 and TRBJ2-1; a confident D gene designation cannot be given. The sequences come from PBMCs, collected around atezolizumab (anti-PD-L1) treatment. DNA sequence: TGTGCCAGCAGCTTATACGGGGAGCAGTTCTTC. Its translation is CASSLYGEQFF.